This TCR beta chain stems from a study of OX40 agonist ivuxolimab in advanced cancers. Study context: Prior anti-PD-1, anti-PD-L1 or anti-CTLA-4 therapy was allowed; roughly 40% had some. Study-wide findings and caveats: There were also nonresponders showing low normalized T-cell clonal expansion. Partial responders at 0.1-3.0 mg/kg showed near-lowest clonal expansion.

A note on this clone: Its antigen is still unknown.

The method was immunoSEQ multiplex PCR; TCRdb's version includes in-frame clones alone and lacks a portion of them. The repertoire holds tens of thousands of clones, with approximately 90% as singletons. Germline V gene sequence: CDR1 MNHEY, CDR2 SMNVEV (reference sequence). This CDR3 is built from 15 residues. The V and J ends lost 7 bases and 2 bases, in that order; junction bases with no gene match: 8. The V call is TRBV27, the J call TRBJ2-5; 9 positions match TRBD1. The clonotype comes from an adult with an advanced solid tumor such as melanoma, head and neck, liver or kidney cancer. The sample was CD4+ or CD8+ T cells sorted from blood, taken in a trial of the OX40 agonist ivuxolimab. CDR3: CASKVRDRVQETQYF. For the CDR3, the DNA is TGTGCCAGCAAGGTTCGGGACAGGGTTCAAGAGACCCAGTACTTC.